The next 32 T cell receptor beta chains were all read from a single sample in a study of T cells after yellow fever vaccination. TCRdb re-analysed the 5' RACE reads in MiXCR, keeping a single row per CDR3 protein. The sample shows 300,000 to 350,000 distinct CDR3 sequences, 4% of them seen only once. Sequenced here: PBMCs, sampled 5 days after the yellow fever booster vaccination. Receptors originate from a man aged 18 to 29 who received the YFV17D yellow fever vaccine.

This clonotype was seen a handful of times. The chain combines TRBV15 with TRBJ2-1; either TRBD1 or TRBD2 may supply D (6 bases each). Germline V gene sequence: CDR1 LNHNV, CDR2 YYDKDF (reference sequence). The CDR3 consists of 14 residues. V was pared by 0 bases and J by 8 bases, with 11 bases between. In DNA, the CDR3 is TGTGCCACCAGCAGAGAGGGGGGCCAGTATGAGCAGTTCTTC. It specifies CATSREGGQYEQFF.

This clonotype was seen repeatedly, ten times or more. V gene TRBV7-6 combines with J gene TRBJ2-1, with D perhaps being TRBD1 or TRBD2 (5 bases each). V lost 1 base and J lost 4, with 11 bases in between. This CDR3 spans 15 amino acids. The germline V gene encodes CDR1 SGHVS and CDR2 FNYEAQ. CDR3 DNA sequence: TGTGCCAGCAGCTTAGTGGGGACGGTTTACAATGAGCAGTTCTTC. Amino acids: CASSLVGTVYNEQFF.

This clonotype showed up many times. V usage is TRBV20-1 and J usage is TRBJ2-3; D gene uncertain. This CDR3 is 12 amino acids long. The V and J ends lost 3 bases and 6 bases respectively, with 10 bases between them. In germline, CDR1 is DFQATT, CDR2 SNEGSKA (reference sequence). The CDR3 nucleotides read TGCAGTGCTAGCTTACCCCCGGATACGCAGTATTTT. Encoded protein: CSASLPPDTQYF.

This clonotype has more than one count but fewer than ten. V and J are TRBV5-1 and TRBJ2-5; no definite D call. The CDR3 sequence is 11 residues long. The germline V and J ends were trimmed by 3 bases and 4 bases, with 4 bases remaining between them. Germline-derived CDR1 and CDR2 are SGHRS and YFSETQ. CDR3 sequence: CASSSAETQYF. Written as DNA, the CDR3 is TGCGCCAGCAGCTCGGCAGAGACCCAGTACTTC.

This clonotype came up a few times. The chain recombines TRBV6-6 with TRBJ2-1; the D call may be TRBD1 or TRBD2 (5 bases each). The germline V gene encodes CDR1 MNHNY and CDR2 SVGAGI (reference sequence). The V end was cut by 0 bases, the J end by 13 bases, with 22 bases between. The CDR3 covers 16 residues. CDR3 loop: CASSYSRDPPREEQFF. For the CDR3, the DNA is TGTGCCAGCAGTTACTCGAGGGACCCCCCAAGAGAGGAACAGTTCTTC.

This clonotype was seen repeatedly, ten times or more. The chain is built from TRBV30 and TRBJ2-1, with D possibly being TRBD1 or TRBD2 (6 bases each). There are 11 residues in the CDR3. Germline loops: CDR1 GTSNPN, CDR2 SVGIG (reference sequence). The V end lost 0 bases, the J end lost 15 bases, and 12 bases lay between the germline ends. The CDR3 reads CAWSVRGAAFF. The CDR3, as DNA: TGTGCCTGGAGTGTAAGGGGGGCCGCGTTCTTC.

Many counts were recorded for this clonotype. This chain connects TRBV6-6 to TRBJ1-5, with D possibly matching TRBD1 (5 bases). The CDR3 length is 17 residues. Trimming stripped 6 bases from V and 0 bases from J, with 18 bases between. CDR1 is MNHNY and CDR2 is SVGAGI in the germline V gene (reference sequence). CDR3 sequence (DNA): TGTGCCAGCAGCCTCCCCCGGGACTTAAGTAGCAATCAGCCCCAGCATTTT. Protein sequence: CASSLPRDLSSNQPQHF.

The chain uses TRBV7-2 and TRBJ1-1; 8 nucleotides agree with TRBD1. V lost 7 bases and J lost 0; bases outside the gene matches: 4. Germline V gene sequence: CDR1 SGHTA, CDR2 FQGNSA. The CDR3 length is 14 residues. The CDR3 protein is CASTQGAVNTEAFF. In DNA, the CDR3 is TGTGCCAGCACCCAGGGGGCGGTGAACACTGAAGCTTTCTTT.

This clonotype was seen ten or more times. This chain uses TRBV7-2 with TRBJ2-3, with D uncertain. Per germline, CDR1 SGHTA and CDR2 FQGNSA. The CDR3 loop spans 13 amino acids. V was shortened by 5 bases and J by 2 bases, with 8 bases between the two germline ends. The CDR3 sequence: CASSPTHTDTQYF. CDR3 DNA: TGTGCCAGCAGCCCAACCCACACAGATACGCAGTATTTT.

This rearrangement joins TRBV3-1 to TRBJ2-1; no firm D call. There are 13 residues in the CDR3. Per germline, CDR1 LGHDT and CDR2 YNNKEL (reference sequence). V was shortened by 3 bases and J by 9 bases, with 12 bases between the two germline ends. The CDR3 DNA sequence: TGTGCCAGCAGCCATAGGGATCGGAGTGAGCAGTTCTTC. This gives the protein CASSHRDRSEQFF.

Many counts were recorded for this clonotype. The chain combines TRBV7-9 with TRBJ2-7, with 8 bases that match TRBD1. Per the germline V gene, CDR1 is SEHNR and CDR2 is FQNEAQ (reference sequence). This CDR3 contains 17 residues. V dropped 5 bases and J dropped 4; count of bases not matched to a gene: 16. The CDR3 loop is CASSPAVRPGGSYEQYF. CDR3 bases: TGTGCCAGCAGCCCAGCGGTCCGGCCAGGGGGCTCGTACGAGCAGTACTTC.

The table lists this clonotype with a few counts. The chain combines TRBV2 with TRBJ2-3, with 12 bases fitting TRBD2. Trimming removed 4 bases from V and 3 bases from J; junction bases left unmatched: 5. This CDR3 has 16 residues. Germline CDR1 reads SNHLY; CDR2 reads FYNNEI. The CDR3 region is CASSVPGTSGTDTQYF. CDR3 bases: TGTGCCAGCAGTGTCCCCGGGACTAGCGGGACAGATACGCAGTATTTT.

This clonotype was found a few times. The rearrangement uses TRBV2 and TRBJ2-2, with D possibly called TRBD1 or TRBD2 (6 bases each). This CDR3 comprises 14 residues. Germline V gene sequence: CDR1 SNHLY, CDR2 FYNNEI. V was pared by 2 bases and J by 5 bases, with 9 bases between. CDR3 protein: CASSERGRTGELFF. The CDR3 coding sequence is TGTGCCAGCAGTGAAAGGGGGAGGACCGGGGAGCTGTTTTTT.

This rearrangement joins TRBV12-3 or TRBV12-4 to TRBJ2-7, with D possibly TRBD1 on 5 matching bases. This CDR3 contains 14 residues. V shed 4 bases and J shed 0 bases, with 10 bases lying between them. CDR3 in DNA: TGTGCCAGCAGTTCCCCGACAGTCTCCTACGAGCAGTACTTC. This translates into CASSSPTVSYEQYF.

This clonotype was counted between two and nine times. This rearrangement joins TRBV2 to TRBJ2-2, with a possible D match to TRBD2 (6 bases). This CDR3 is built from 14 residues. Trimming pared 6 bases from V and 3 bases from J, leaving 11 bases between. Germline CDR1 SNHLY, CDR2 FYNNEI. CDR3 sequence (DNA): TGTGCCAGCAGGGAGGGGCCCGACACCGGGGAGCTGTTTTTT. Encoded protein: CASREGPDTGELFF.

The chain combines TRBV20-1 with TRBJ1-1, with TRBD1 matching 10 bases. CDR3 length equals 16 residues. The V and J ends lost 3 bases and 4 bases, in that order; junction bases with no gene match: 11. Germline CDR1 and CDR2: DFQATT and SNEGSKA (reference sequence). The DNA of the CDR3 is TGCAGTGCTAGTTGGACAGGGGGAAGAGCGTTCACTGAAGCTTTCTTT. Translation gives CSASWTGGRAFTEAFF.

This clonotype was observed many times. V gene TRBV12-3 or TRBV12-4 combines with J gene TRBJ2-5; 7 bases are a match to TRBD1. The ends lost 7 bases at V and 7 bases at J; junction bases unmatched: 6. This CDR3 is built from 12 residues. The CDR3 is CASNRGHRTQYF. CDR3 coding DNA: TGTGCCAGCAACAGGGGTCATAGGACCCAGTACTTC.

The V call is TRBV7-2, the J call TRBJ2-1; 7 bases agree with TRBD2. Germline lookup yields CDR1 SGHTA and CDR2 FQGNSA. The CDR3 consists of 14 residues. Trimming removed 2 bases from V and 9 bases from J; junction bases left unmatched: 7. CDR3 nucleotide sequence: TGTGCCAGCAGCTTATTTACGGGGGGTCTTGAGCAGTTCTTC. It yields the protein CASSLFTGGLEQFF.

This clonotype was seen only a few times. The rearrangement links TRBV27 to TRBJ2-2; a possible D gene is TRBD2 (6 bases). Germline assignment: CDR1 MNHEY and CDR2 SMNVEV (reference sequence). V dropped 6 bases and J dropped 1 base, with 12 bases sitting between them. CDR3 length: 15 residues. Here the CDR3 reads CASSSFSGNTGELFF. DNA of the CDR3: TGTGCCAGCAGCTCTTTTAGCGGGAACACCGGGGAGCTGTTTTTT.

V and J are TRBV18 and TRBJ1-4; TRBD1 matches at 9 bases. Germline V CDR1 and CDR2: KGHSH, LQKENI. Trimming cost V 0 bases and J 4 bases; bases outside gene matches: 15. The CDR3 covers 20 residues. CDR3 DNA sequence: TGTGCCAGCTCACCACCACCGCCCGGGACAGGGATTCCTCTTAATGAAAAACTGTTTTTT. Residues: CASSPPPPGTGIPLNEKLFF.

This clonotype was counted between two and nine times. A much larger clone differs by one base, so this may be a read error. The chain employs TRBV5-5 and TRBJ1-2; D might be TRBD1 (6 bases). Germline V gene sequence: CDR1 SGHKS, CDR2 YYEKEE (reference sequence). Trimming took 0 bases from V and 4 from J, leaving 7 bases between them. The CDR3 has 13 amino acids. CDR3 loop: CASSLVDSYGYTF. CDR3 DNA: TGTGCCAGCAGCTTGGTGGACAGCTATGGCTACACCTTC. Full variable domain (outside the CDR3, taken from reference TRBV5-5 and TRBJ1-2): DAGVTQSPTHLIKTRGQQVTLRCSPISGHKSVSWYQQVLGQGPQFIFQYYEKEERGRGNFPDRFSARQFPNYSSELNVNALLLGDSALYLCASSLVDSYGYTFGSGTRLTVV.

Only a few counts were recorded for this clonotype. The V and J genes are TRBV7-3 and TRBJ2-1, with 9 bases lining up with TRBD2. The CDR3 runs 14 residues. The germline gives CDR1 SGHTA, CDR2 FQGTGA. V trimming: 5 bases; J trimming: 6 bases; junction bases outside the gene matches: 5. CDR3 region: CASSPGTSFNEQFF. As DNA, the CDR3 is TGTGCCAGCAGCCCTGGGACTAGCTTCAATGAGCAGTTCTTC. Drawing the rest from reference TRBV7-3 and TRBJ2-1, the complete variable domain is GAGVSQTPSNKVTEKGKYVELRCDPISGHTALYWYRQSLGQGPEFLIYFQGTGAADDSGLPNDRFFAVRPEGSVSTLKIQRTERGDSAVYLCASSPGTSFNEQFFGPGTRLTVL.

The genes are TRBV20-1 and TRBJ2-5, with TRBD2 matching over 13 bases. Germline V gene lookup returns CDR1 DFQATT and CDR2 SNEGSKA (reference sequence). V lost 5 bases and J lost 4; bases outside the gene matches: 4. The CDR3 length is 14 residues. The CDR3 here is CSALGLAGAETQYF. The DNA for the CDR3 is TGCAGTGCTTTAGGACTAGCGGGGGCAGAGACCCAGTACTTC.

This clonotype has at least ten counts. The chain combines TRBV9 with TRBJ2-7, with TRBD1 as a possible D gene (6 bases). V was pared by 4 bases and J by 0 bases, with 11 bases between. The CDR3 is made up of 14 amino acids. Germline loops: CDR1 SGDLS, CDR2 YYNGEE. CDR3 bases: TGTGCCAGCAGCCCGCAGGGGACCTCCTACGAGCAGTACTTC. The encoded protein is CASSPQGTSYEQYF.

This clonotype was counted at least ten times. The chain links TRBV14 to TRBJ2-6, with 8 bases fitting TRBD1. The CDR3 loop spans 18 amino acids. Trimming took 4 bases from V and 0 from J; bases not matched to a gene: 8. Germline CDR1 and CDR2: SGHDN and FVKESK. The CDR3 DNA reads TGTGCCAGCAGCCCCTGGACAGGGAAGTCCTCTGGGGCCAACGTCCTGACTTTC. Residues: CASSPWTGKSSGANVLTF.

This clonotype occurred many times. CDR3 in amino acids: CASSPPNRVTEAFF. In DNA, the CDR3 is TGTGCCAGCTCACCACCCAACAGGGTCACTGAAGCTTTCTTT. The rearrangement joins TRBV18 to TRBJ1-1; weak D call: TRBD1 (6 bases). Germline V CDR1 and CDR2: KGHSH, LQKENI. The CDR3 spans 14 residues. Trimming shortened V by 0 bases and J by 4 bases, and 9 bases separated the two germline ends.

This clonotype has more than one count but fewer than ten. V is TRBV7-2 and J is TRBJ2-3; no definite D call. The germline V gene has CDR1 SGHTA and CDR2 FQGNSA. Trimming removed 5 bases at V and 2 bases at J, with 14 bases between. The CDR3 is 15 amino acids. The CDR3 loop is CASSPSGGLTDTQYF. DNA for the CDR3: TGTGCCAGCAGCCCGTCTGGTGGTCTCACAGATACGCAGTATTTT.

This clonotype occurred a few times. The genes are TRBV28 and TRBJ1-1; D gene uncertain. V lost 1 base to trimming and J lost 5 bases, with 11 bases between them. Germline CDR1 reads MDHEN; CDR2 reads SYDVKM. The CDR3 is made up of 14 amino acids. The CDR3, as DNA: TGTGCCAGCAGTTTATTGAGGAGGTTTACTGAAGCTTTCTTT. It yields the protein CASSLLRRFTEAFF. Filled out from reference TRBV28 and TRBJ1-1, the complete variable domain reads DVKVTQSSRYLVKRTGEKVFLECVQDMDHENMFWYRQDPGLGLRLIYFSYDVKMKEKGDIPEGYSVSREKKERFSLILESASTNQTSMYLCASSLLRRFTEAFFGQGTRLTVV.

The V and J genes are TRBV20-1 and TRBJ2-1; no definite D call. The CDR3 consists of 13 residues. Germline CDR1 reads DFQATT; CDR2 reads SNEGSKA (reference sequence). The V end lost 6 bases, the J end lost 6 bases, and 15 bases lay between the germline ends. DNA of the CDR3: TGCAGTGCCATATTCCCCGGCCGCAATGAGCAGTTCTTC. Translated, it gives CSAIFPGRNEQFF.

This clonotype showed up many times. The V and J genes are TRBV7-6 and TRBJ1-3; D is uncertain. V was pared by 2 bases and J by 8 bases, with 16 bases between. There are 15 residues in the CDR3. Germline-derived CDR1 and CDR2 are SGHVS and FNYEAQ. The CDR3 sequence is CASSLPSDAGDTIYF. CDR3 DNA: TGTGCCAGCAGCTTACCATCAGACGCGGGAGACACCATATATTTT.

This clonotype was counted at least ten times. The V call is TRBV5-1, the J call TRBJ2-3; D remains ambiguous. This CDR3 has 17 residues. The germline V and J ends were trimmed by 0 bases and 1 base, with 15 bases remaining between them. The germline V gene encodes CDR1 SGHRS and CDR2 YFSETQ. The CDR3 sequence is CASSLGSLAYGTDTQYF. CDR3 nucleotide sequence: TGCGCCAGCAGCTTGGGGTCTCTGGCGTACGGCACAGATACGCAGTATTTT.

In its sample, this clonotype was seen many times. The chain carries TRBV4-1 and TRBJ2-4, with a weak D call TRBD1 (5 bases). This CDR3 is built from 15 residues. Trimming took 2 bases from V and 5 from J, leaving 13 bases between them. Germline V lookup: CDR1 MGHRA, CDR2 YSYEKL. Here the CDR3 reads CASSQRVGRENIQYF. CDR3 nucleotides: TGCGCCAGCAGCCAAAGGGTGGGGCGCGAAAACATTCAGTACTTC.